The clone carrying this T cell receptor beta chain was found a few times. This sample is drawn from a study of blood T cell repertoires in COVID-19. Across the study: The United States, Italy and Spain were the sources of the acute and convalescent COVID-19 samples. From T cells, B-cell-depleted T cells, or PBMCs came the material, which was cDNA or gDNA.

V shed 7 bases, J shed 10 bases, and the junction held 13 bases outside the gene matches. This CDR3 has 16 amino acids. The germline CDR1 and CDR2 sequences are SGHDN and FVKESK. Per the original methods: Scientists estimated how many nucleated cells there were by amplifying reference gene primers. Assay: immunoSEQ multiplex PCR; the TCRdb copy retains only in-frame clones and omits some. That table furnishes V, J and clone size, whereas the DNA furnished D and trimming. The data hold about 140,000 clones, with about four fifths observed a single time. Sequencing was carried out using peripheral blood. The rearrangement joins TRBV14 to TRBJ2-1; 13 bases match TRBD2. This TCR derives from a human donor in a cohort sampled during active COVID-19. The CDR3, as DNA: TGTGCCAGCACCCATTCAGGACTAGCGGGAGACTGCGAGCAGTTCTTC. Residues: CASTHSGLAGDCEQFF.